A single T cell receptor (beta chain) is shown here with its context. The antigen is not known. This entry comes from a study of shared clonotypes between healthy human individuals. Across the study: CD4 naive cells filled three plates per donor, CD4 memory three, CD8 naive two and CD8 memory one.

General study points: The sole specimen, blood, was sampled, and tissue repertoires likely differ.

Per the study methods: ImmunoSEQ only sent back junction sequences with no quality scores, so filtering was done differently. Data came from immunoSEQ multiplex PCR; TCRdb stores just in-frame clones and leaves some out. The V and J calls and clone size were taken over from that table, and D and trimming were inferred from the DNA. The sample contains 2 million to 2.5 million clones, 85% to 95% of which appear only once. Germline V CDR1 and CDR2: MDHEN, SYDVKM. Trimming left V 3 bases short and J 5 bases short, with 11 bases between. The CDR3 covers 14 residues. The chain carries TRBV28 and TRBJ1-5; the D gene is possibly TRBD1 (5 bases). The clonotype comes from a man between 18 and 35 years old in good health. Some clones in this sample may be carry-over from other donors' samples. Sequencing was done on a sample of naive CD4+ T cells from PBMCs. Subset given: CD45RA+ positively selected. The CDR3 nucleotides read TGTGCCAGCAGTTTTAACGGGGCGTATCAGCCCCAGCATTTT. Amino acid sequence: CASSFNGAYQPQHF.